The clone carrying this T cell receptor (delta chain) was observed a handful of times. This record comes from a study of gamma-delta T cells after stem cell transplantation. TCRdb called clones anew from the RT-PCR reads with CATT. The repertoire consists of about 2,100 delta-chain clones, with about 4.2% occurring once and the leading ten covering around 30%. V lost 1 base and J lost 1; bases outside the gene matches: 7. Germline V gives CDR1 GEAIGNYY, CDR2 EKD. This CDR3 spans 17 amino acids. Sequencing was carried out using gamma-delta T cells. The chain combines TRDV2 with TRDJ1, with 11 bases matching TRDD3. The origin of this receptor is a human donor. It is not recorded whose cells these are; they may come from a transplant donor. CDR3: CACDTLGDTISTDKLIF. CDR3 in DNA: TGTGCCTGTGACACATTGGGGGATACGATTAGCACCGATAAACTCATCTTT.